These 22 T cell receptor beta chains originate from one sample sequenced in a study of T cells after posttransplantation cyclophosphamide. Assay used: immunoSEQ multiplex PCR; TCRdb lists only in-frame clones, some missing. In total the sample includes roughly 49,000 clones, none of them seen once. The sequenced material came from PBMCs. Source of these receptors: a man aged 40-50 years in good health, CMV-negative, and a related stem cell transplant donor.

This clone has more than one count but fewer than ten. V is TRBV5-1 and J is TRBJ2-5, with 10 nucleotides matching TRBD1. The last part of the DNA fits TRBJ2-7 better; the J call may be wrong. The CDR3 is 13 amino acids. Germline CDR1 and CDR2: SGHRS and YFSETQ. CDR3 loop: CASSFGQGDEQYF. The CDR3 nucleotides are TGCGCCAGCAGCTTTGGACAGGGGGACGAGCAGTACTTC.

This clone has a count of ten or more. V gene TRBV28 combines with J gene TRBJ2-5; 12 positions match TRBD2. V shed 6 bases and J 1 base; nucleotides not matched to a gene: 3. Germline lookup yields CDR1 MDHEN and CDR2 SYDVKM. This CDR3 has 15 amino acids. Here the CDR3 reads CASSPSGRAQETQYF. DNA of the CDR3: TGTGCCAGCAGCCCTAGCGGGAGGGCCCAAGAGACCCAGTACTTC.

This clone was found many times. V is TRBV20-1 and J is TRBJ2-5; D remains unclear. Germline values: CDR1 DFQATT, CDR2 SNEGSKA (reference sequence). V was shortened by 3 bases and J by 4 bases, with 6 bases between the two germline ends. The length of the CDR3 is 11 residues. The CDR3 sequence: CSARRSETQYF. The CDR3 region has the DNA TGCAGTGCTAGGCGATCAGAGACCCAGTACTTC.

This clone was detected many times. The chain employs TRBV6-7 and TRBJ1-4, with D unresolved. TRBV6-7 falls under the ORF class, with uncertain function. V lost 2 bases to trimming and J lost 7 bases, with 17 bases between them. The CDR3 length is 16 residues. This chain's CDR3 is CASSYPKFILGEKLFF. CDR3 bases: TGTGCCAGCAGTTACCCAAAATTTATTCTCGGTGAAAAACTGTTTTTT.

A remark on this clone: Sequence at one end of the junction differs from germline and may be a read error. This chain joins TRBV12-5 and TRBJ2-5, with D possibly matching TRBD2 (7 bases). This CDR3 has 14 residues. Per the germline V gene, CDR1 is LGHNT and CDR2 is FRNRAP. CDR3 protein: CASGLVRGGVDWDF. CDR3 nucleotides: TGTGCTAGTGGTTTGGTAAGGGGGGGGGTAGATTGGGACTTC.

This clone was found many times. The V and J genes are TRBV11-2 and TRBJ2-7; a possible D gene is TRBD1 (6 bases). The CDR3 has 15 amino acids. Germline V gene sequence: CDR1 SGHAT, CDR2 FQNNGV. Trimming shortened V by 4 bases and J by 0 bases, and 13 bases separated the two germline ends. The CDR3 here is CASSWGHQSSYEQYF. The CDR3 DNA reads TGTGCCAGCAGCTGGGGACACCAGAGCTCCTACGAGCAGTACTTC.

This clone showed up many times. The rearrangement links TRBV5-1 to TRBJ2-7; 10 nucleotides agree with TRBD1. V lost 4 bases and J lost 3; bases outside the gene matches: 4. Germline assignment: CDR1 SGHRS and CDR2 YFSETQ. This CDR3 contains 14 residues. CDR3 in amino acids: CASSTGTGVYEQYF. The CDR3 DNA reads as TGCGCCAGCAGCACCGGGACAGGGGTCTACGAGCAGTACTTC. Complete variable domain (other parts from reference TRBV5-1 and TRBJ2-7): KAGVTQTPRYLIKTRGQQVTLSCSPISGHRSVSWYQQTPGQGLQFLFEYFSETQRNKGNFPGRFSGRQFSNSRSEMNVSTLELGDSALYLCASSTGTGVYEQYFGPGTRLTVT.

There are many counts of this clone. The chain employs TRBV9 and TRBJ1-4; 7 bases match TRBD1. The V and J ends lost 4 bases and 8 bases, in that order; junction bases with no gene match: 14. The CDR3 is 16 residues long. Germline V gives CDR1 SGDLS, CDR2 YYNGEE. Here the CDR3 reads CASSSNEQGRTEKLFF. CDR3 bases: TGTGCCAGCAGCTCGAACGAACAGGGGCGGACCGAAAAACTGTTTTTT.

Ten or more counts support this clone. This chain links TRBV2 with TRBJ2-1; D may be TRBD1 (5 bases). Germline V gene lookup returns CDR1 SNHLY and CDR2 FYNNEI. The V gene lost 8 bases and the J gene lost 0 bases, with 11 bases spanning the gap. This CDR3 has 14 residues. CDR3 DNA: TGTGCCAGCGGGGCCGGATACTCCTACAATGAGCAGTTCTTC. Translation: CASGAGYSYNEQFF. Together with reference TRBV2 and TRBJ2-1, the CDR3 gives the full variable domain: EPEVTQTPSHQVTQMGQEVILRCVPISNHLYFYWYRQILGQKVEFLVSFYNNEISEKSEIFDDQFSVERPDGSNFTLKIRSTKLEDSAMYFCASGAGYSYNEQFFGPGTRLTVL.

Many counts were recorded for this clone. This chain links TRBV9 with TRBJ2-3; 7 nucleotides line up with TRBD2. V trimming: 0 bases; J trimming: 3 bases; junction bases outside the gene matches: 10. CDR3 length: 17 residues. The germline CDR1 and CDR2 sequences are SGDLS and YYNGEE. This CDR3 is CASSVGSLASGTDTQYF. The CDR3, as DNA: TGTGCCAGCAGCGTAGGTTCACTAGCGAGCGGAACAGATACGCAGTATTTT.

There are many counts of this clone. The chain carries TRBV7-9 and TRBJ1-1, with TRBD1 matching 9 bases. This CDR3 comprises 15 residues. The J segment lost 4 bases and the V segment lost 1 base, leaving 4 bases of the junction unmatched. Germline lookup yields CDR1 SEHNR and CDR2 FQNEAQ (reference sequence). CDR3 region: CASSLGTGVGTEAFF. DNA of the CDR3: TGTGCCAGCAGCTTAGGGACAGGGGTCGGCACTGAAGCTTTCTTT.

This clone was picked up many times. This chain connects TRBV19 to TRBJ2-1; TRBD2 matches 12 bases. After removal of 4 bases from V and 5 bases from J, the junction contained 6 bases not matched to a gene. Germline V gives CDR1 LNHDA, CDR2 SQIVND (reference sequence). The CDR3 is made up of 16 amino acids. The DNA for the CDR3 is TGTGCCAGTAGTACCGGGACTAGCGGGTACAACAATGAGCAGTTCTTC. Encoded protein: CASSTGTSGYNNEQFF.

This clone was detected many times. The rearrangement uses TRBV5-1 and TRBJ1-2; 8 bases match TRBD1. After removal of 3 bases from V and 5 bases from J, the junction contained 6 bases not matched to a gene. Germline V gene data show CDR1 as SGHRS and CDR2 as YFSETQ. This CDR3 is 14 amino acids long. The CDR3 sequence is CASSSPTGEYGYTF. The CDR3 coding sequence is TGCGCCAGCAGCTCCCCGACAGGGGAGTATGGCTACACCTTC.

In its sample, this clone was seen many times. This chain uses TRBV2 with TRBJ2-7, with TRBD1 as a possible D gene (6 bases). CDR1 is SNHLY, CDR2 FYNNEI, per germline. Trimming stripped 1 base from V and 4 bases from J, with 11 bases between. There are 14 residues in the CDR3. CDR3 coding DNA: TGTGCCAGCAGTGAAGGGACAGAACTTTACGAGCAGTACTTC. Residues: CASSEGTELYEQYF.

This clone was detected many times. J is TRBJ2-1 and V is TRBV29-1; a weak D match, TRBD1 (6 bases). Deletions cut 6 bases from V and 4 bases from J, with 13 bases between. The CDR3 extends over 13 amino acids. Germline V gives CDR1 SQVTM, CDR2 ANQGSEA. CDR3 bases: TGCAGCGTCGAGGAACAGGGATACAATGAGCAGTTCTTC. As protein: CSVEEQGYNEQFF.

This clone was counted at least ten times. The V call is TRBV30, the J call TRBJ2-1; 9 nucleotides match TRBD2. The CDR3 covers 14 residues. CDR1 is GTSNPN and CDR2 is SVGIG in the germline V gene (reference sequence). V lost 3 bases and J lost 2; bases outside the gene matches: 2. As DNA, the CDR3 is TGTGCCTGGAGCGGACTAGCGCCCTACAATGAGCAGTTCTTC. Translated, it gives CAWSGLAPYNEQFF.

The table lists this clone with many counts. This sequence joins TRBV7-6 and TRBJ2-1, with a tentative D call TRBD2 (7 bases). V was clipped by 0 bases and J by 3 bases, with 15 bases between them. This CDR3 has 17 residues. Germline V CDR1 and CDR2: SGHVS, FNYEAQ. CDR3 nucleotides: TGTGCCAGCAGCTTAGCAGCGGCGGGGGCGGGCTACAATGAGCAGTTCTTC. Its translation: CASSLAAAGAGYNEQFF.

This clone came up many times. The chain combines TRBV5-1 with TRBJ2-2; no reliable D call. V was clipped by 3 bases and J by 8 bases, with 11 bases between them. The CDR3 runs 13 residues. Per the germline V gene, CDR1 is SGHRS and CDR2 is YFSETQ. This CDR3 reads CASSSTPEGELFF. The CDR3 DNA reads TGCGCCAGCAGCTCTACACCGGAGGGGGAGCTGTTTTTT. The full variable domain, with the rest looked up from reference TRBV5-1 and TRBJ2-2, is KAGVTQTPRYLIKTRGQQVTLSCSPISGHRSVSWYQQTPGQGLQFLFEYFSETQRNKGNFPGRFSGRQFSNSRSEMNVSTLELGDSALYLCASSSTPEGELFFGEGSRLTVL.

In its sample, this clone was seen many times. The V gene is TRBV30, the J gene TRBJ2-7; D may be TRBD2 (6 bases). The V and J ends lost 2 bases and 5 bases respectively, with 19 bases between them. Germline assignment: CDR1 GTSNPN and CDR2 SVGIG (reference sequence). The CDR3 has 15 residues. CDR3 loop: CAWSFSGGSRDEQYF. CDR3 DNA: TGTGCCTGGAGTTTCTCTGGAGGGTCAAGGGACGAGCAGTACTTC.

This clone was recorded at least ten times. The rearrangement uses TRBV7-2 and TRBJ2-1, with a possible D match to TRBD2 (5 bases). With 4 bases removed from V and 3 bases from J, the gap between germline ends came to 13 bases. The germline V gene encodes CDR1 SGHTA and CDR2 FQGNSA. CDR3 length: 15 residues. CDR3 loop: CASSSRADFYNEQFF. The CDR3 DNA follows: TGTGCCAGCAGCTCGCGGGCTGACTTCTACAATGAGCAGTTCTTC.

The J gene is TRBJ1-5, the V gene TRBV5-6; no clear D. Germline lookup yields CDR1 SGHDT and CDR2 YYEEEE. CDR3 length: 15 residues. The V end was cut by 1 base, the J end by 0 bases, with 8 bases between. The CDR3 sequence: CASSLTTDSNQPQHF. The CDR3 DNA is TGTGCCAGCAGCTTGACCACAGATAGCAATCAGCCCCAGCATTTT.

The chain recombines TRBV7-8 with TRBJ2-5; perhaps TRBD1 as D (5 bases). The DNA end is more similar to TRBJ2-7, so the J call may be wrong. The germline CDR1 and CDR2 sequences are SGHVS and FQNEAQ. This CDR3 region has 13 residues. CDR3 sequence reads: CASSFLTADEQYF. CDR3 DNA sequence: TGTGCCAGCAGCTTCCTGACAGCTGACGAGCAGTACTTC.